The 15 T cell receptor beta chains listed next were all sequenced from one sample in a study of fetal regulatory T cell absence and autoimmunity. Generated by immunoSEQ multiplex PCR, the TCRdb table keeps only in-frame clones and is missing some. The sample shows 85,000 to 100,000 clones, about two thirds of them seen only once. The sequenced sample consisted of pancreas tissue. All receptors come from a male donor with IPEX syndrome.

This chain uses TRBV11-2 with TRBJ1-1, with D perhaps TRBD1 (5 bases). From germline, CDR1 is SGHAT and CDR2 FQNNGV. The length of the CDR3 is 14 residues. V gave up 3 bases and J gave up 1 base, with 9 bases separating them. The CDR3 DNA follows: TGTGCCAGCAGCTTGCGGGGGGAGAACACTGAAGCTTTCTTT. Protein: CASSLRGENTEAFF.

V is TRBV5-6 and J is TRBJ2-7; no firm D call. Trimming took off 7 bases at V and 5 bases at J, with 10 bases between the two ends. Germline-derived CDR1 and CDR2 are SGHDT and YYEEEE. The CDR3 spans 11 residues. The DNA for the CDR3 is TGTGCCAGCGGCTCATGGCACGAGCAGTACTTC. Its protein is CASGSWHEQYF. Full variable domain (outside the CDR3, taken from reference TRBV5-6 and TRBJ2-7): DAGVTQSPTHLIKTRGQQVTLRCSPKSGHDTVSWYQQALGQGPQFIFQYYEEEERQRGNFPDRFSGHQFPNYSSELNVNALLLGDSALYLCASGSWHEQYFGPGTRLTVT.

The V and J genes are TRBV11-2 and TRBJ1-3, with no clear D. V lost 1 base, J lost 4 bases, and 14 bases lay in between. This CDR3 comprises 16 residues. Germline V lookup: CDR1 SGHAT, CDR2 FQNNGV. The CDR3 is CASSLVRRVTGNTIYF. The CDR3 region has the DNA TGTGCCAGCAGCTTAGTCCGTAGGGTCACCGGAAACACCATATATTTT. The full variable domain, with the rest looked up from reference TRBV11-2 and TRBJ1-3, is EAGVAQSPRYKIIEKRQSVAFWCNPISGHATLYWYQQILGQGPKLLIQFQNNGVVDDSQLPKDRFSAERLKGVDSTLKIQPAKLEDSAVYLCASSLVRRVTGNTIYFGEGSWLTVV.

Note on this clone: Within the sample, other DNA sequences also encode this same CDR3. This chain joins TRBV5-4 and TRBJ1-2, with unresolved D. The V end was cut by 0 bases, the J end by 2 bases, with 5 bases between. The germline V gene has CDR1 SGHNT and CDR2 YYREEE (reference sequence). The CDR3 is 13 amino acids. CDR3 bases: TGTGCCAGCAGCTTGGGGCAGAACTATGGCTACACCTTC. Protein sequence: CASSLGQNYGYTF. Variable domain in full (rest from reference TRBV5-4 and TRBJ1-2): ETGVTQSPTHLIKTRGQQVTLRCSSQSGHNTVSWYQQALGQGPQFIFQYYREEENGRGNFPPRFSGLQFPNYSSELNVNALELDDSALYLCASSLGQNYGYTFGSGTRLTVV.

This clone was counted once. The gene calls are TRBV11-3 and TRBJ2-3; TRBD2 matches 10 bases. CDR1 and CDR2 from the germline V gene are SGHNT and YENEEA. Unmatched junction bases numbered 5, after V lost 5 bases and J lost 3 bases. The CDR3 contains 15 residues. In nucleotides, the CDR3 is TGTGCCAGCAGCCAGGGACTAGCGAGGACAGATACGCAGTATTTT. Translated: CASSQGLARTDTQYF.

The J gene is TRBJ1-1, the V gene TRBV9; 7 positions match TRBD1. This CDR3 region has 17 residues. Germline V lookup: CDR1 SGDLS, CDR2 YYNGEE. Trimming removed 1 base from V and 0 bases from J; junction bases left unmatched: 9. CDR3 sequence: CASSVLDRSFMNTEAFF. CDR3 nucleotides: TGTGCCAGCAGCGTATTGGACAGGTCGTTCATGAACACTGAAGCTTTCTTT.

The chain employs TRBV30 and TRBJ1-2; TRBD1 aligns across 9 bases. V lost 3 bases and J lost 4; bases outside the gene matches: 0. This CDR3 contains 12 residues. From germline, CDR1 is GTSNPN and CDR2 SVGIG (reference sequence). The CDR3 sequence: CAWRTGGYGYTF. The CDR3, as DNA: TGTGCCTGGAGGACAGGGGGCTATGGCTACACCTTC. Full variable domain (rest looked up from reference TRBV30 and TRBJ1-2): SQTIHQWPATLVQPVGSPLSLECTVEGTSNPNLYWYRQAAGRGLQLLFYSVGIGQISSEVPQNLSASRPQDRQFILSSKKLLLSDSGFYLCAWRTGGYGYTFGSGTRLTVV.

The chain couples TRBV11-2 to TRBJ2-3, with D uncertain. This CDR3 is 15 amino acids long. Germline CDR1 and CDR2: SGHAT and FQNNGV. Trimming pared 3 bases from V and 1 base from J, leaving 11 bases between. CDR3 residues: CASSFGVWGTDTQYF. The CDR3 nucleotides read TGTGCCAGCAGCTTCGGCGTATGGGGCACAGATACGCAGTATTTT.

As DNA, the CDR3 is TGCGCCAGCAGCTTCACTAGCGGGAGACGCTACGAGCAGTACTTC. Its translation is CASSFTSGRRYEQYF. The chain couples TRBV5-1 to TRBJ2-7, with TRBD2 matching over 11 bases. V was pared by 2 bases and J by 3 bases, with 4 bases of the junction left unmatched. The V gene's germline CDR1 is SGHRS and CDR2 YFSETQ. This CDR3 region has 15 residues.

V is TRBV27 and J is TRBJ2-6; D uncertain. V gave up 7 bases and J gave up 0 bases, with 13 bases separating them. The length of the CDR3 is 16 residues. CDR1 MNHEY and CDR2 SMNVEV come from the germline V gene (reference sequence). The CDR3 protein is CASTRLRSSGANVLTF. The CDR3 nucleotides are TGTGCCAGCACCAGGCTTCGCTCCTCTGGGGCCAACGTCCTGACTTTC.

V gene TRBV30 combines with J gene TRBJ1-6; maybe TRBD1 (6 bases). Trimming stripped 0 bases from V and 5 bases from J, with 11 bases between. Germline CDR1 is GTSNPN and CDR2 is SVGIG (reference sequence). The CDR3 extends over 15 amino acids. The CDR3 DNA is TGTGCCTGGAGTGTACACCGGGACAATAATTCACCCCTCCACTTT. Its protein is CAWSVHRDNNSPLHF.

The chain is built from TRBV2 and TRBJ1-5; D remains ambiguous. V was trimmed by 3 bases and J by 7 bases, leaving 7 bases between them. The CDR3 has 12 residues. Germline V gene lookup returns CDR1 SNHLY and CDR2 FYNNEI. The CDR3 loop is CASSDRSQPQHF. CDR3 bases: TGTGCCAGCAGTGACCGGTCCCAGCCCCAGCATTTT.

This chain connects TRBV7-6 to TRBJ2-3, with no clear D. Germline CDR1 SGHVS, CDR2 FNYEAQ. This CDR3 is built from 15 residues. The V end was cut by 4 bases, the J end by 4 bases, with 15 bases between. The DNA of the CDR3 is TGTGCCAGCAGCTCGCCCTACACTCGGGCAGATACGCAGTATTTT. The encoded protein is CASSSPYTRADTQYF.

The chain recombines TRBV19 with TRBJ2-7, with D perhaps matching TRBD2 (6 bases). The CDR3 runs 14 residues. Deletions cut 3 bases from V and 0 bases from J, with 9 bases between. Per the germline V gene, CDR1 is LNHDA and CDR2 is SQIVND (reference sequence). CDR3 loop: CASSIGGTSYEQYF. The CDR3 DNA reads TGTGCCAGTAGTATCGGAGGGACCTCCTACGAGCAGTACTTC. Full variable domain (missing parts from reference TRBV19 and TRBJ2-7): DGGITQSPKYLFRKEGQNVTLSCEQNLNHDAMYWYRQDPGQGLRLIYYSQIVNDFQKGDIAEGYSVSREKKESFPLTVTSAQKNPTAFYLCASSIGGTSYEQYFGPGTRLTVT.

The chain recombines TRBV5-5 with TRBJ2-6, with D possibly being TRBD1 (6 bases). Trimming pared 4 bases from V and 0 bases from J, leaving 17 bases between. This CDR3 is built from 18 residues. The germline gives CDR1 SGHKS, CDR2 YYEKEE (reference sequence). CDR3: CASSRRQAWPSGANVLTF. The CDR3 nucleotides read TGTGCCAGCAGCCGTAGACAGGCTTGGCCCTCTGGGGCCAACGTCCTGACTTTC.